These T cell receptor beta chains were read from a single sample in a study of blood T cells in healthy people across ages. One entry per CDR3 protein results from TCRdb running MiXCR on the 5' RACE reads. The sample has 650,000 to 800,000 distinct CDR3 sequences; 44% are singletons. Sequencing was carried out using blood. Receptors were obtained from a man in his fifties or sixties in good health. CDR3s include the opening cysteine and the closing phenylalanine or tryptophan. A D gene is named only where the DNA matches it firmly. Expanded clones get a size class; other rows say once, few or many, or leave the size out.

d_gene,abundance,v_gene,j_gene,CDR3nt,CDR3aa
-,-,TRBV3-1,TRBJ1-4,TGTGCCAGCAGCCAATACTCCGCAGGCCGCCCGGATCGTGAAAAACTGTTTTTT,CASSQYSAGRPDREKLFF
TRBD1,-,TRBV5-5,TRBJ1-1,TGTGCCAGCAGCCTAGCGGGACAGTCTGAAGCTTTCTTT,CASSLAGQSEAFF
TRBD1,-,TRBV20-1,TRBJ1-6,TGCAGTGCCTCAGGGACAGCCGAGTCACCCCTCCACTTT,CSASGTAESPLHF
-,few,TRBV6-5,TRBJ2-2,TGTGCCAGCAGTTATGGGGAAAACACCGGGGAGCTGTTTTTT,CASSYGENTGELFF
-,-,TRBV2,TRBJ2-5,TGTGCCAGCAGAAAGGGAGAGGGGGAGACCCAGTACTTC,CASRKGEGETQYF
TRBD2,few,TRBV20-1,TRBJ2-1,TGCAGTGCGGGACGGGGGGACAATGAGCAGTTCTTC,CSAGRGDNEQFF
-,-,TRBV12-3/TRBV12-4,TRBJ2-1,TGTGCCAGCAGTTGGAGTGAGCAGGGCAATGAGCAGTTCTTC,CASSWSEQGNEQFF
TRBD2,once,TRBV7-9,TRBJ2-7,TGTGCCAGCAGCTTAGGCGCGGGGGGAGCGGTTGAGCAGTACTTC,CASSLGAGGAVEQYF
TRBD2,-,TRBV3-1,TRBJ2-1,TGTGCCAGCAGCCTCGCCCCGGGACTAGCGGGGGCAAATGAGCAGTTCTTC,CASSLAPGLAGANEQFF
TRBD2,-,TRBV2,TRBJ2-3,TGTGCCAGCAGTGTGGACTATAGCGGGGGAAGCACAGATACGCAGTATTTT,CASSVDYSGGSTDTQYF
-,many,TRBV12-3/TRBV12-4,TRBJ2-7,TGTGCCAGCAGTTTGACTGGGGCAGGGAAAGAGCAGTACTTC,CASSLTGAGKEQYF
-,once,TRBV20-1,TRBJ1-5,TGCAGTGCTAGTGTCGGGCAAGGTAATCAGCCCCAGCATTTT,CSASVGQGNQPQHF
-,few,TRBV5-1,TRBJ2-7,TGCGCCAGCAGCCTGCGGGGCTCTACTACCTACGAGCAGTACTTC,CASSLRGSTTYEQYF
-,-,TRBV7-6,TRBJ2-2,TGTGCCAGCAGCTCCCCTAAGGGGGGCCGAATCACCGGGGAGCTGTTTTTT,CASSSPKGGRITGELFF
-,-,TRBV20-1,TRBJ2-3,TGCAGTGCTAGTCAGATTCTATCTCCTACGCAGTATTTT,CSASQILSPTQYF
-,-,TRBV27,TRBJ2-5,TGTGCCAGCAGCCAGGACAGTCGCCAAGAGACCCAGTACTTC,CASSQDSRQETQYF
TRBD1,-,TRBV13,TRBJ2-2,TGTGCCAGCCGGGACAGGGGTTCCACCGGGGAGCTGTTTTTT,CASRDRGSTGELFF
-,-,TRBV6-1,TRBJ1-2,TGTGCCAGCAGTGATGGGGGGCAGTACCTCTATGGCTACACCTTC,CASSDGGQYLYGYTF
-,few,TRBV14,TRBJ1-2,TGTGCCAGCAGCCAAGATCGTTTACGACCCTATGGCTACACCTTC,CASSQDRLRPYGYTF
-,-,TRBV12-3/TRBV12-4,TRBJ1-1,TGTGCCAGCAGTTTAGCAGGGGAATTCTCTGAAGCTTTCTTT,CASSLAGEFSEAFF
TRBD2,-,TRBV25-1,TRBJ2-1,TGTGCCAGCAGTGAAGCGGGGGGGCGTGTTGAGCAGTTCTTC,CASSEAGGRVEQFF
TRBD1,once,TRBV12-3/TRBV12-4,TRBJ2-7,TGTGCCAGCAGTCTAATGCCGGGACAGGGGCCCTACGAGCAGTACTTC,CASSLMPGQGPYEQYF
-,-,TRBV7-9,TRBJ2-3,TGTGCCAGCGCCCCCGGGGAGAGAGATACGCAGTATTTT,CASAPGERDTQYF
-,-,TRBV7-3,TRBJ2-3,TGTGCCAGCAGCTTATTCCGGGCAGGAGGCACAGATACGCAGTATTTT,CASSLFRAGGTDTQYF
TRBD2,-,TRBV20-1,TRBJ2-1,TGCAGTGCTGAGTTGACTAGCGGGTTCTACAATGAGCAGTTCTTC,CSAELTSGFYNEQFF
-,few,TRBV2,TRBJ1-2,TGTGCCAGCAGGCCCCTTGATATGATGGTTGATGGCTACACCTTC,CASRPLDMMVDGYTF
-,-,TRBV2,TRBJ2-3,TGTGCCAGCAGGACGGGGTGGGGTCGCACAGATACGCAGTATTTT,CASRTGWGRTDTQYF
-,few,TRBV7-2,TRBJ2-3,TGTGCCAGCAGCTTAGTTGGGGGCCGGCCAGATACGCAGTATTTT,CASSLVGGRPDTQYF
TRBD2,-,TRBV20-1,TRBJ2-3,TGCAGTGCTACGGTTATAGCGGGGGAGGGCACAGATACGCAGTATTTT,CSATVIAGEGTDTQYF
TRBD2,-,TRBV3-1,TRBJ2-5,TGTGCCAGCAGCCAAGATAGCGGGGGGGGTTGTGTTCAGTACTTC,CASSQDSGGGCVQYF
-,few,TRBV7-2,TRBJ1-6,TGTGCCAGCAGCTTAACGCAGGATAATTCACCCCTCCACTTT,CASSLTQDNSPLHF
-,many,TRBV7-3,TRBJ2-3,TGTGCCAGCAGCTTATCGCAAGATACGCAGTATTTT,CASSLSQDTQYF
-,-,TRBV12-3/TRBV12-4,TRBJ2-7,TGTGCCAGCAGTTTGGATCCGGGCAGGGGCTACGAGCAGTACTTC,CASSLDPGRGYEQYF
TRBD2,-,TRBV20-1,TRBJ2-1,TGCAGTGCTAGGAAGGCGGGGGGGCAGAGAAATGAGCAGTTCTTC,CSARKAGGQRNEQFF
-,-,TRBV28,TRBJ2-1,TGTGCCAGCAGCGTCCGGGACGGGTACAATGAGCAGTTCTTC,CASSVRDGYNEQFF
TRBD2,-,TRBV12-3/TRBV12-4,TRBJ2-5,TGTGCCAGCAGCCCAACTAGCGGGATTAAGAGTTGGACCCAGTACTTC,CASSPTSGIKSWTQYF
-,few,TRBV27,TRBJ1-1,TGTGCCAGCAGTTTCAGCCTTACTTTAACTCCGAACACTGAAGCTTTCTTT,CASSFSLTLTPNTEAFF
-,few,TRBV20-1,TRBJ1-6,TGCAGTGCCGATATGGGGGCCACCCGCTCCTATAATTCACCCCTCCACTTT,CSADMGATRSYNSPLHF
TRBD1,-,TRBV9,TRBJ2-2,TGTGCCAGCAGCGAGACAGGGATATCGGCCGGGGAGCTGTTTTTT,CASSETGISAGELFF
-,-,TRBV12-3/TRBV12-4,TRBJ1-2,TGTGTCAGCATTGGGGAATTAGGAGGGGGCTACACCTTC,CVSIGELGGGYTF
TRBD1,once,TRBV5-5,TRBJ1-1,TGTGCCAGCTTCCCCGGGACAGGTAACACTGAAGCTTTCTTT,CASFPGTGNTEAFF
TRBD1,-,TRBV2,TRBJ2-2,TGTGCCAGCAGGACAGGGGCCGGGGAGCTGTTTTTT,CASRTGAGELFF
-,many,TRBV5-5,TRBJ2-7,TGTGCCAGCAGCCTTCAAGGAGGCTACGAGCAGTACTTC,CASSLQGGYEQYF
-,-,TRBV5-8,TRBJ1-5,TGTGCCAGCAGCTTGGAAAAGGGGCGGGGGAGACAGCCCCAGCATTTT,CASSLEKGRGRQPQHF
-,few,TRBV6-5,TRBJ1-6,TGTGCCAGCAGTCCGGGGGGGTGGAATTCACCCCTCCACTTT,CASSPGGWNSPLHF
TRBD2,few,TRBV5-1,TRBJ2-1,TGCGCTAGCAGCAAAAGACTAGCGGGGGGGTCTTACAATGAGCAGTTCTTC,CASSKRLAGGSYNEQFF
TRBD1,-,TRBV5-6,TRBJ1-2,TGTGCCAGCAGCTTGGCCCCTGGACAGGGGTATGGCTACACCTTC,CASSLAPGQGYGYTF
TRBD2,-,TRBV10-3,TRBJ2-7,TGTGCCACCTGGATGGGTAGCGGGGCGAAGGAGCAGTACTTC,CATWMGSGAKEQYF
-,few,TRBV18,TRBJ2-1,TGTGCCAGCTCAAATGGGGGGCCCTACAATGAGCAGTTCTTC,CASSNGGPYNEQFF
TRBD1,-,TRBV11-2,TRBJ2-7,TGTACCAGCAGCTTAGATCCCACTACAGGGGGCGAGCAGTACTTC,CTSSLDPTTGGEQYF
-,-,TRBV5-1,TRBJ2-1,TGCGCCAGCAGCTTGGGAGACCGACACGGGGGCAATGAGCAGTTCTTC,CASSLGDRHGGNEQFF
TRBD1,-,TRBV5-1,TRBJ1-1,TGCGCCAGCAGCACCCGGGACAGGGCACATACCTCGAACACTGAAGCTTTCTTT,CASSTRDRAHTSNTEAFF
-,few,TRBV20-1,TRBJ2-7,TGCAGTGGGTCAGATGGGGGGGCCAACGAGCAGTACTTC,CSGSDGGANEQYF
-,-,TRBV7-9,TRBJ2-5,TGTGCCAGCAGCTTAGGGACCGGGGCAGTCGAAGAGACCCAGTACTTC,CASSLGTGAVEETQYF
-,-,TRBV7-9,TRBJ1-5,TGTGCCAGCAGCTTAGCGGAAACTCAGCCCCAGCATTTT,CASSLAETQPQHF